This TCR beta chain was retrieved from a study of blood T cell repertoires in COVID-19 (dated by TCRdb to about 2020). Background for the entire study: Samples from collaborators originated in the United States, Italy and Spain and spanned both the acute and convalescent phases of COVID-19. The prospective study material was composed of cDNA or gDNA derived from T cells, B-cell-depleted T cells, or PBMCs. Where HLA class I and class II types were available, the types were taken from metadata supplied by the sample provider, not from assay-based typing. Samples came from the ongoing ImmuneRACE study (first 160 participants) plus 1,254 subjects from 6 global collaborators. Subjects who had been exposed to COVID-19, were actively infected with it, or had recovered from it provided the deeply sampled blood TCRbeta repertoires that made up the dataset. A freely available public database, intended as a resource for researchers studying the immune response to SARS-CoV-2, is where the repertoires were released. Sample metadata almost always included a de-identified subject ID, COVID-19 status, age in years and sex.

Each collaborating institution followed its own protocols to collect whole blood in K2EDTA tubes. For TCRbeta analysis, collaborators shipped samples in one of three forms: frozen whole blood, isolated PBMCs, or DNA extracted from either of those sample types. Only one count was recorded for this clone. Its antigen is currently not known. Base qualities are not provided; no much larger clone lies one nucleotide away. General findings and caveats noted by the study authors: Clinical and demographic metadata were provided uncurated, with the amount varying by source and participant.

TCRbeta CDR3 regions were amplified from genomic DNA using the immunoSEQ Assay, a bias-controlled multiplex PCR. The paper's data handling went like this. Nucleated cell counts per sample were estimated from amplification of reference gene primers within the assay. Sequence reads were collapsed and filtered to measure the absolute abundance of every unique TCRbeta CDR3 rearrangement. Productive Simpson clonality was computed per sample as the square root of Simpson's diversity index over productive rearrangements. The immuneACCESS repertoire file appears here via TCRdb, limited to in-frame rearrangements. These files lack a portion of the clones; in checked studies, under half of the deficit traces to unresolved V genes, and the cause of the others is not known. That table furnishes V, J and clone size, whereas the DNA furnished D and trimming. For this sample there are about 160,000 clones; approximately 75% appear just once. Around 9.9% of the sample belongs to the ten largest clones.

The V and J ends are trimmed by 0 bases and 0 bases, leaving 9 bases between them. The germline V gene encodes CDR1 SGDLS and CDR2 YYNGEE. From its cysteine to its phenylalanine, the CDR3 spans 15 amino acids. The read is trimmed to its CDR3 DNA, 45 bases read in frame from base 1. Specimen: peripheral blood. The chain employs TRBV9 and TRBJ1-1; TRBD1 is possibly the D segment (6 matching bases). The clonotype was recovered from a human donor in a cohort sampled during active COVID-19. The CDR3 region has the sequence CASSVEGGLNTEAFF. The DNA sequence reads TGTGCCAGCAGCGTAGAAGGGGGTTTGAACACTGAAGCTTTCTTT. The entire variable domain, with the stretches around the CDR3 drawn from the reference TRBV9 and TRBJ1-1 proteins, is DSGVTQTPKHLITATGQRVTLRCSPRSGDLSVYWYQQSLDQGLQFLIQYYNGEERAKGNILERFSAQQFPDLHSELNLSSLELGDSALYFCASSVEGGLNTEAFFGQGTRLTVV.